This is a list of T cell receptor beta chains from one sample in a study of blood T cell repertoires in COVID-19. Clones were read by immunoSEQ multiplex PCR, and TCRdb kept only the in-frame ones, dropping some. The data show tens of thousands of clones, roughly 80% seen once. Sequencing was carried out using peripheral blood. Source of these receptors: a man in his 70s with acute or convalescent COVID-19. Both conserved end residues are part of each CDR3. Each record gives: V gene, CDR3 length, D gene, clone size, J gene, CDR3 DNA, CDR3 protein. A D gene is named only where the DNA matches it firmly. Some rows mark clone size as missing; the rest say once, few, many or name a class of expanded clone.

V gene: TRBV12-3/TRBV12-4
CDR3 length: 13
D gene: .
clone size: .
J gene: TRBJ1-2
CDR3 DNA: TGTGCCAGCAGCCCCCCTGGGAGGGTAGGCTACACCTTC
CDR3 protein: CASSPPGRVGYTF

V gene: TRBV21-1
CDR3 length: 17
D gene: .
clone size: .
J gene: TRBJ2-7
CDR3 DNA: TGTGCCAGCAGCAGAATCACCGGGACAGGGAGCTCCTACGAGCAGTACTTC
CDR3 protein: CASSRITGTGSSYEQYF

V gene: TRBV18
CDR3 length: 15
D gene: TRBD1
clone size: .
J gene: TRBJ2-1
CDR3 DNA: TGTGCCAGCTCACCAGTAGGACAGGAAGCTAGTGAGCAGTTCTTC
CDR3 protein: CASSPVGQEASEQFF

V gene: TRBV6-1
CDR3 length: 13
D gene: .
clone size: .
J gene: TRBJ1-1
CDR3 DNA: TGTGCCAGCAGTGAAGCCGGGGGCACTGAAGCTTTCTTT
CDR3 protein: CASSEAGGTEAFF

V gene: TRBV30
CDR3 length: 15
D gene: TRBD2
clone size: .
J gene: TRBJ2-1
CDR3 DNA: TGTGCCTGGGCCCCTAGCGGGAGGGCCCGGAATGAGCAGTTCTTC
CDR3 protein: CAWAPSGRARNEQFF

V gene: TRBV5-4
CDR3 length: 13
D gene: .
clone size: .
J gene: TRBJ1-1
CDR3 DNA: TGTGCCAGCAGCTTGAACCCAGGGCGGGAAGCTTTCTTT
CDR3 protein: CASSLNPGREAFF

V gene: TRBV27
CDR3 length: 16
D gene: .
clone size: .
J gene: TRBJ2-1
CDR3 DNA: TGTGCCAGCAGTTTAGAGGGACGGGGGAGTGTCAATGAGCAGTTCTTC
CDR3 protein: CASSLEGRGSVNEQFF

V gene: TRBV11-2
CDR3 length: 15
D gene: .
clone size: once
J gene: TRBJ1-3
CDR3 DNA: TGTGCCAGCAGCTTAGCACAGGGTGCTGGAAACACCATATATTTT
CDR3 protein: CASSLAQGAGNTIYF

V gene: TRBV30
CDR3 length: 12
D gene: .
clone size: .
J gene: TRBJ2-2
CDR3 DNA: TGTGCCTGGAGGCCCGCGGGCGGGGAGCTGTTTTTT
CDR3 protein: CAWRPAGGELFF

V gene: TRBV30
CDR3 length: 17
D gene: TRBD2
clone size: .
J gene: TRBJ2-5
CDR3 DNA: TGTGCCTGGAGTCCATTTGGGACTAGCGGGAGGGAAGAGACCCAGTACTTC
CDR3 protein: CAWSPFGTSGREETQYF

V gene: TRBV4-1
CDR3 length: 14
D gene: .
clone size: .
J gene: TRBJ1-1
CDR3 DNA: TGCGCCAGCAGCCAAGAAACGGGGGGCATGGAAGCTTTCTTT
CDR3 protein: CASSQETGGMEAFF

V gene: TRBV29-1
CDR3 length: 11
D gene: TRBD2
clone size: .
J gene: TRBJ2-7
CDR3 DNA: TGCAGCGTTGGGCTGCGGGGGGCACATTACTTC
CDR3 protein: CSVGLRGAHYF

V gene: TRBV10-3
CDR3 length: 15
D gene: .
clone size: once
J gene: TRBJ2-7
CDR3 DNA: TGTGCCATCAGTGAGTCGAGGGCCAACTCCTACGAGCAGTACTTC
CDR3 protein: CAISESRANSYEQYF

V gene: TRBV4-1
CDR3 length: 16
D gene: .
clone size: .
J gene: TRBJ1-5
CDR3 DNA: TGCGCCAGCAGCCAAGGGACAGAGTATAGCAATCAGCCCCAGCATTTT
CDR3 protein: CASSQGTEYSNQPQHF

V gene: TRBV11-2
CDR3 length: 19
D gene: TRBD1
clone size: few
J gene: TRBJ1-1
CDR3 DNA: TGTGCCAGCAGCTTAACTCTAACCAGGAAAGGGGGCAAGAACACTGAAGCTTTCTTT
CDR3 protein: CASSLTLTRKGGKNTEAFF

V gene: TRBV28
CDR3 length: 14
D gene: TRBD2
clone size: .
J gene: TRBJ2-1
CDR3 DNA: TGTGCCAGCAGACGTAGCGGGAGGACCAATGAGCAGTTCTTC
CDR3 protein: CASRRSGRTNEQFF

V gene: TRBV9
CDR3 length: 18
D gene: .
clone size: .
J gene: TRBJ1-1
CDR3 DNA: TGTGCCAGCAGCGTAGACCAGGGGAAGGGTAAGTCAAACACTGAAGCTTTCTTT
CDR3 protein: CASSVDQGKGKSNTEAFF

V gene: TRBV4-1
CDR3 length: 14
D gene: .
clone size: .
J gene: TRBJ1-5
CDR3 DNA: TGCGCCAGCGAACAGGGAGTGGGCAATCAGCCCCAGCATTTT
CDR3 protein: CASEQGVGNQPQHF

V gene: TRBV10-3
CDR3 length: 15
D gene: TRBD1
clone size: .
J gene: TRBJ2-6
CDR3 DNA: TGTGCCATCGGACAGGGGGGCTCTGGGGCCAACGTCCTGACTTTC
CDR3 protein: CAIGQGGSGANVLTF

V gene: TRBV30
CDR3 length: 16
D gene: TRBD1
clone size: .
J gene: TRBJ1-6
CDR3 DNA: TGTGCCTGGAGATCGACAGGGAGCTCCTATAATTCACCCCTCCACTTT
CDR3 protein: CAWRSTGSSYNSPLHF

V gene: TRBV28
CDR3 length: 14
D gene: TRBD2
clone size: .
J gene: TRBJ2-5
CDR3 DNA: TGTGCCAGCACGACTAGCGGGAGGTTAGAGACCCAGTACTTC
CDR3 protein: CASTTSGRLETQYF

V gene: TRBV19
CDR3 length: 16
D gene: TRBD2
clone size: .
J gene: TRBJ2-2
CDR3 DNA: TGTGCCAGTAGTATCGGTCTAGCGGCAAACACCGGGGAGCTGTTTTTT
CDR3 protein: CASSIGLAANTGELFF

V gene: TRBV5-4
CDR3 length: 16
D gene: TRBD2
clone size: once
J gene: TRBJ2-3
CDR3 DNA: TGTGCCAGCAGCTTGGAACTAGCGGGAGTGGGAGATACGCAGTATTTT
CDR3 protein: CASSLELAGVGDTQYF

V gene: TRBV20-1
CDR3 length: 11
D gene: .
clone size: .
J gene: TRBJ2-7
CDR3 DNA: TGCAGTGCAGGGACATCCTACGAGCAGTACTTC
CDR3 protein: CSAGTSYEQYF

V gene: TRBV29-1
CDR3 length: 11
D gene: .
clone size: once
J gene: TRBJ2-3
CDR3 DNA: TGCAGCGTTTCGTCCGGGGAGGCGCAGTATTTT
CDR3 protein: CSVSSGEAQYF

V gene: TRBV6-6
CDR3 length: 15
D gene: TRBD1
clone size: .
J gene: TRBJ2-7
CDR3 DNA: TGTGCCAGCAGGGGGGCACAGGGGGCGGCCTACGAGCAGTACTTC
CDR3 protein: CASRGAQGAAYEQYF

V gene: TRBV7-9
CDR3 length: 13
D gene: .
clone size: once
J gene: TRBJ1-2
CDR3 DNA: TGTGCCAGCAGCTCGGGACTAGGAAATGGCTACACCTTC
CDR3 protein: CASSSGLGNGYTF

V gene: TRBV7-9
CDR3 length: 13
D gene: .
clone size: .
J gene: TRBJ1-3
CDR3 DNA: TGTGCCAGCAGCTTAGCGGACAGAAACACCATATATTTT
CDR3 protein: CASSLADRNTIYF

V gene: TRBV19
CDR3 length: 18
D gene: .
clone size: .
J gene: TRBJ1-2
CDR3 DNA: TGTGCCAGTAGTATGAAAGGGGCCAGGGTTCGAACCAGGGATGGCTACACCTTC
CDR3 protein: CASSMKGARVRTRDGYTF

V gene: TRBV7-9
CDR3 length: 15
D gene: TRBD2
clone size: .
J gene: TRBJ2-3
CDR3 DNA: TGTGCCAGCAGCCTGACTAGCGGGGGCACAGATACGCAGTATTTT
CDR3 protein: CASSLTSGGTDTQYF

V gene: TRBV10-3
CDR3 length: 17
D gene: .
clone size: .
J gene: TRBJ2-3
CDR3 DNA: TGTGCCATCAGTGATCTCCCCCCGGACACTGGCACAGATACGCAGTATTTT
CDR3 protein: CAISDLPPDTGTDTQYF

V gene: TRBV7-2
CDR3 length: 14
D gene: .
clone size: .
J gene: TRBJ1-2
CDR3 DNA: TGTGCCAGCAGCTTAGCGGCCGCTAACTATGGCTACACCTTC
CDR3 protein: CASSLAAANYGYTF

V gene: TRBV6-6
CDR3 length: 15
D gene: .
clone size: .
J gene: TRBJ2-7
CDR3 DNA: TGTGCCAGCAGATACCCCGGAGCGGACGCCTACGAGCAGTACTTC
CDR3 protein: CASRYPGADAYEQYF

V gene: TRBV5-6
CDR3 length: 13
D gene: .
clone size: .
J gene: TRBJ2-7
CDR3 DNA: TGTGCCAGCAGCCCGGGACTGACCTACGAGCAGTACTTC
CDR3 protein: CASSPGLTYEQYF